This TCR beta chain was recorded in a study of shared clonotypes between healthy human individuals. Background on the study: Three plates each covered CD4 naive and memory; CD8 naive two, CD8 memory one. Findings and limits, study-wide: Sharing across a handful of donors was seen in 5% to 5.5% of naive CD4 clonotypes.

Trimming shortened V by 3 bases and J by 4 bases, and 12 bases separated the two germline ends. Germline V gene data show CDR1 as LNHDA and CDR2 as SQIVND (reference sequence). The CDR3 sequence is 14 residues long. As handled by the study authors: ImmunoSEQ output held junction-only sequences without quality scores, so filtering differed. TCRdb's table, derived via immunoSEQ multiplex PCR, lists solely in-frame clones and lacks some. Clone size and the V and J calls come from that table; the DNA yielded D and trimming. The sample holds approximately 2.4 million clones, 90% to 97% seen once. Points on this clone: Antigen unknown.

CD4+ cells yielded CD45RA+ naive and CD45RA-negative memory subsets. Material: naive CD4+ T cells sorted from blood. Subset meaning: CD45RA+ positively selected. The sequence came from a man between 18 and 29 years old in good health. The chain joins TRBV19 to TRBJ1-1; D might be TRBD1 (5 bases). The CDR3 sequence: CASSMFDRSTEAFF. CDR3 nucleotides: TGTGCCAGTAGTATGTTTGACAGAAGCACTGAAGCTTTCTTT.